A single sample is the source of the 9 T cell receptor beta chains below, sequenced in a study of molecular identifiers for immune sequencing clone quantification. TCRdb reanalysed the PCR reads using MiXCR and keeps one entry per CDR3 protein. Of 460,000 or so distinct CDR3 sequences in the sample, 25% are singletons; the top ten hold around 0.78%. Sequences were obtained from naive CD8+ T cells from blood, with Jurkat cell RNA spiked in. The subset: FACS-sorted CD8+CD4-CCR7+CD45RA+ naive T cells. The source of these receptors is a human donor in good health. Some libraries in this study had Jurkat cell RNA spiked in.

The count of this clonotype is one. The DNA for the CDR3 is TGCGCCAGCAGCCAAGAAGAGGCAGGTGGCATTCAGTACTTC. It codes for CASSQEEAGGIQYF. The gene calls are TRBV4-1 and TRBJ2-4; no reliable D call. Germline CDR1 and CDR2: MGHRA and YSYEKL. The CDR3 extends over 14 amino acids. V lost 0 bases and J lost 9, with 12 bases in between.

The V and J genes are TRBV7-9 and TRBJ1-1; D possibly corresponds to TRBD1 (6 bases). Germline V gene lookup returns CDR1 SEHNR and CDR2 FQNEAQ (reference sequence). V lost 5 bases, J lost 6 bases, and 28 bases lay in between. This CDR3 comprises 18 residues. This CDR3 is CASSQPARGAEVFAEAFF. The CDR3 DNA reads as TGTGCCAGCAGCCAACCCGCGCGGGGGGCTGAGGTGTTCGCTGAAGCTTTCTTT. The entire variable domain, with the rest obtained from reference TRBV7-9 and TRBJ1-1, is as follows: DTGVSQNPRHKITKRGQNVTFRCDPISEHNRLYWYRQTLGQGPEFLTYFQNEAQLEKSRLLSDRFSAERPKGSFSTLEIQRTEQGDSAMYLCASSQPARGAEVFAEAFFGQGTRLTVV.

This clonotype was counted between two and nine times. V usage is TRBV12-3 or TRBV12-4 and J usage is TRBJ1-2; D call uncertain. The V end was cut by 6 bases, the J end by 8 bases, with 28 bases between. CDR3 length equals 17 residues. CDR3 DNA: TGTGCCAGCAGCCTAACCGGTGGCATTATCATTGACGAGGGCTACACCTTC. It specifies CASSLTGGIIIDEGYTF.

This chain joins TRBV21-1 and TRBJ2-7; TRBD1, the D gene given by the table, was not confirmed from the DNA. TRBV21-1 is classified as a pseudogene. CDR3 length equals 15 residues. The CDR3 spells CASSSRREWGNEQYF. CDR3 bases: TGTGCCAGCAGCTCCAGAAGGGAATGGGGCAACGAGCAGTACTTC.

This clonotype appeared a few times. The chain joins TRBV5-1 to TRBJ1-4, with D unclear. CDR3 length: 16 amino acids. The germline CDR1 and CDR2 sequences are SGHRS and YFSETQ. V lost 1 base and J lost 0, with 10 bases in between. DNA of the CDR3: TGCGCCAGCAGCTTGTATTGGGTTGCAACTAATGAAAAACTGTTTTTT. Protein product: CASSLYWVATNEKLFF.

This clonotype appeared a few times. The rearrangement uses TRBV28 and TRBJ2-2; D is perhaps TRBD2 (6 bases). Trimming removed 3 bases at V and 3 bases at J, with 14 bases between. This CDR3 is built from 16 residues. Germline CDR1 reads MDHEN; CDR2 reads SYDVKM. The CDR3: CASSFRGGIDTGELFF. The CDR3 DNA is TGTGCCAGCAGTTTCCGTGGGGGGATAGACACCGGGGAGCTGTTTTTT.

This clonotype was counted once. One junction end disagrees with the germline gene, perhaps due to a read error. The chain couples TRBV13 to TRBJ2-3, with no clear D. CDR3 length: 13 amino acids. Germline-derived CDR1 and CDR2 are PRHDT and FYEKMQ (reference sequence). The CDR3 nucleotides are TGTGCCAGCAGCTTTTTAGGCACAGATACGCGGTATTTT. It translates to CASSFLGTDTRYF.

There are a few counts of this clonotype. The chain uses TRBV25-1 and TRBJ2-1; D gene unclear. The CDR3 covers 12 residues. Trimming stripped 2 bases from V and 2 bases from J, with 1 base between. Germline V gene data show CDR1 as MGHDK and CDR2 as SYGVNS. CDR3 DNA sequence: TGTGCCAGCAGTGAAACCTACAATGAGCAGTTCTTC. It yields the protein CASSETYNEQFF.

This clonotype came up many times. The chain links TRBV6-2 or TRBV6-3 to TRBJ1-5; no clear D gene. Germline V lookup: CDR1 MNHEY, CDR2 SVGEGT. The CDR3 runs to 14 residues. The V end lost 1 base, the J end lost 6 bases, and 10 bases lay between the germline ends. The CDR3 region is CASSYYSFGQPQHF. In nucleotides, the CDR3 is TGTGCCAGCAGTTACTATTCCTTTGGTCAGCCCCAGCATTTT.